This TCR beta chain stems from a study of T-cell memory formation after mild COVID-19. This CDR3 has 20 amino acids. V was cut by 1 base and J by 0 bases, with 26 bases left in between. Germline V lookup: CDR1 SGHRS, CDR2 YFSETQ. In this sample, this clonotype turned up a few times. TCRdb re-derived calls from the 5' RACE reads in MiXCR, one entry per CDR3 protein. The profile covers under 150,000 distinct CDR3 sequences, with about 17% appearing a single time and roughly 13% taken by the ten largest. The rearrangement uses TRBV5-1 and TRBJ2-7; D is perhaps TRBD1 or TRBD2 (5 bases each). This clonotype was obtained from an adult woman who had mild COVID-19 (a few samples of this study predate the infection). Cell type and time point are not known. Sequenced material: PBMCs or a T cell subset sorted from them (not recorded which). The CDR3 nucleotides are TGCGCCAGCAGCTTGTATTCCGGATGGGAACGGCAGGGACCCTCCTACGAGCAGTACTTC. Its protein is CASSLYSGWERQGPSYEQYF.